A selection of T cell receptor beta chains follows, all from one sample in a study of cytomegalovirus exposure and HLA in healthy donors. Sequencing used immunoSEQ multiplex PCR; TCRdb keeps in-frame clones, though not all of them. This table holds 130,000 or so clones, 80% found once. Sample: PBMCs. All receptors come from a man aged 25 to 45 in good health and CMV-seronegative. Both conserved end residues are trimmed from each CDR3.

j_gene: TRBJ2-5; v_gene: TRBV7-2; CDR3aa: ASSFDRSETQY
j_gene: TRBJ2-7; v_gene: TRBV27; CDR3aa: ASSLGRTESSYEQY
j_gene: TRBJ1-2; v_gene: TRBV2; CDR3aa: ASRGRQGAIGYT
j_gene: TRBJ2-5; v_gene: TRBV6-1; CDR3aa: ASGGAPQETQY
j_gene: TRBJ2-3; v_gene: TRBV6-1; CDR3aa: ASTWTSAPTDTQY
j_gene: TRBJ2-7; v_gene: TRBV30; CDR3aa: AWTQGTVYEQY
j_gene: TRBJ2-5; v_gene: TRBV6-6; CDR3aa: ASGPDRGQETQY
j_gene: TRBJ2-7; v_gene: TRBV6-5; CDR3aa: ASLSGFGEQY
j_gene: TRBJ1-1; v_gene: TRBV19; CDR3aa: ASSTGQALPNTEAF
j_gene: TRBJ1-1; v_gene: TRBV20-1; CDR3aa: SALPHTEAF
j_gene: TRBJ2-7; v_gene: TRBV5-1; CDR3aa: ASSSGLIREQY
j_gene: TRBJ1-4; v_gene: TRBV11-2; CDR3aa: ASSFLSEKLF
j_gene: TRBJ2-5; v_gene: TRBV18; CDR3aa: ASSPSYQETQY
j_gene: TRBJ2-7; v_gene: TRBV27; CDR3aa: ASSPPGPRVHEQY
j_gene: TRBJ2-2; v_gene: TRBV6-1; CDR3aa: ASNPAGGAGELF
j_gene: TRBJ2-3; v_gene: TRBV9; CDR3aa: ASSVGGPASMSTDTQY
j_gene: TRBJ2-7; v_gene: TRBV28; CDR3aa: ASSSNYRDYEQY
j_gene: TRBJ2-2; v_gene: TRBV10-3; CDR3aa: AISESGLRLFGELF
j_gene: TRBJ2-3; v_gene: TRBV6-5; CDR3aa: ASSSTPGLAGGSLL
j_gene: TRBJ2-5; v_gene: TRBV19; CDR3aa: ASSYTGPGGETQY
j_gene: TRBJ1-5; v_gene: TRBV2; CDR3aa: ASSEGGRRTFQPQH
j_gene: TRBJ2-1; v_gene: TRBV10-3; CDR3aa: AIGTGGVYNEQF
j_gene: TRBJ2-1; v_gene: TRBV6-5; CDR3aa: ASSYPDRTGEQF
j_gene: TRBJ1-6; v_gene: TRBV21-1; CDR3aa: ASSLTSSYNSPLH
j_gene: TRBJ2-3; v_gene: TRBV6-4; CDR3aa: ASSDSSGATDTQY
j_gene: TRBJ2-1; v_gene: TRBV6-5; CDR3aa: ASSPFSGSYNEQF
j_gene: TRBJ2-1; v_gene: TRBV5-1; CDR3aa: ASSLIAGEEQF
j_gene: TRBJ1-5; v_gene: TRBV7-2; CDR3aa: ASSSAPGQGDWGNQPQH
j_gene: TRBJ1-5; v_gene: TRBV6-5; CDR3aa: ASSSRTGNQPQH
j_gene: TRBJ2-5; v_gene: TRBV11-2; CDR3aa: ASSLVYRGETQY
j_gene: TRBJ1-1; v_gene: TRBV9; CDR3aa: ASSAGLNTEAF
j_gene: TRBJ2-4; v_gene: TRBV4-1; CDR3aa: ASSQIIGAAGPWGKNSQY
j_gene: TRBJ2-7; v_gene: TRBV7-9; CDR3aa: ASSFLGAPYEQY